This paragraph covers one T cell receptor (beta chain) sequence. Germline CDR1 reads PRHDT; CDR2 reads FYEKMQ (reference sequence). This CDR3 region has 18 residues. The V gene end was trimmed by 5 bases and the J gene end by 1 base; junction bases not matched to a gene: 11. These data originate in a study of blood T cell repertoires in COVID-19. Authors' data handling: Reference gene primer amplification in the assay estimated nucleated cell counts. Produced via immunoSEQ multiplex PCR; TCRdb's table is partial and in-frame only. V and J calls and clone size come straight from that table; D and trimming were deduced from the DNA. The sample yields roughly 270,000 clones, nearly 90% seen once.

The receptor's source is a young man with active or convalescent COVID-19. The sample taken for sequencing was peripheral blood. The chain has TRBV13 and TRBJ2-2, with 9 bases lining up with TRBD2. In DNA, the CDR3 is TGTGCCAGCAGCCCAGCGACCCTAGCGGGGCGGAACACCGGGGAGCTGTTTTTT. It codes for CASSPATLAGRNTGELFF.